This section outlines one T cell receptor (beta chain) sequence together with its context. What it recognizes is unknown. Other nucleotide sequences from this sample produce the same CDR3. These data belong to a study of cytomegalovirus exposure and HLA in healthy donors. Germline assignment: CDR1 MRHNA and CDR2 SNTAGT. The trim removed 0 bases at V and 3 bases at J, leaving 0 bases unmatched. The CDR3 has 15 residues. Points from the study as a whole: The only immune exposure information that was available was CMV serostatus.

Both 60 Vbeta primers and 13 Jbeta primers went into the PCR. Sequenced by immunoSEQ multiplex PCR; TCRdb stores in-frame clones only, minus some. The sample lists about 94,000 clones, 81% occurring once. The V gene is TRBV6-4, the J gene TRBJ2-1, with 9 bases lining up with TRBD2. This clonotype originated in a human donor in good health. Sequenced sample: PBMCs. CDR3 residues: CASSDSAGGYNEQFF. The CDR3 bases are TGTGCCAGCAGTGACTCAGCGGGGGGCTACAATGAGCAGTTCTTC.